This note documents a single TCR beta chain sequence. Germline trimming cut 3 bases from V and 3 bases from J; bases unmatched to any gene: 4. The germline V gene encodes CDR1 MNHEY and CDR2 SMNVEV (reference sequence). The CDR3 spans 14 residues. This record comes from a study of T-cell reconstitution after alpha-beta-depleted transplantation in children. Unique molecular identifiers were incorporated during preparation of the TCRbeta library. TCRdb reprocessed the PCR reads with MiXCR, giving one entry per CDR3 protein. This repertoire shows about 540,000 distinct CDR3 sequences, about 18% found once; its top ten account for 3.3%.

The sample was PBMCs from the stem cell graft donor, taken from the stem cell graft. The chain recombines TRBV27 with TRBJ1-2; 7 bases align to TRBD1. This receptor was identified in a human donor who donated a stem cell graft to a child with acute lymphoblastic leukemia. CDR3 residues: CASSFSTGDYGYTF. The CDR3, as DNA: TGTGCCAGCAGTTTTTCTACAGGGGACTATGGCTACACCTTC.